Each of the 7 T cell receptor beta chains below was sequenced from the same sample in a study of shared clonotypes between healthy human individuals. Produced via immunoSEQ multiplex PCR; TCRdb's table is partial and in-frame only. The sample yields about a million clones, about 72% seen once. The sequenced sample was memory CD4+ T cells from PBMCs. Subset defined: CD45RA-negative fraction. The receptors come from a man aged 18 to 30 in good health. Some clones in this sample may be carry-over from other donors' samples.

This clone was detected once. This chain uses TRBV5-1 with TRBJ1-2; D is unclear. Germline CDR1 is SGHRS and CDR2 is YFSETQ. The CDR3 sequence is 15 residues long. The V end lost 0 bases, the J end lost 6 bases, and 15 bases lay between the germline ends. The CDR3 region is CASSLAAWSEDGYTF. CDR3 coding DNA: TGCGCCAGCAGCTTGGCGGCCTGGAGCGAGGATGGCTACACCTTC.

The V call is TRBV28, the J call TRBJ1-4, with D perhaps TRBD1 (5 bases). V lost 5 bases to trimming and J lost 0 bases, with 19 bases between them. CDR3 size: 18 residues. Germline V gene lookup returns CDR1 MDHEN and CDR2 SYDVKM. The CDR3 bases are TGTGCCAGCAGTCGCCTTCTCGGGACGGGTGCAACTAATGAAAAACTGTTTTTT. This sequence encodes CASSRLLGTGATNEKLFF.

The CDR3 DNA follows: TGCGCCAGCAGCCTGGATGGGCAGGGGAGCACCGGGGAGCTGTTTTTT. The encoded protein is CASSLDGQGSTGELFF. V usage is TRBV5-1 and J usage is TRBJ2-2; a weak D match, TRBD1 (6 bases). V was cut by 4 bases and J by 4 bases, with 17 bases left in between. CDR3 size: 16 residues. Germline V lookup: CDR1 SGHRS, CDR2 YFSETQ.

V and J are TRBV10-3 and TRBJ2-1; 11 bases are shared with TRBD2. V shed 5 bases, J shed 7 bases, and the junction held 13 bases outside the gene matches. The CDR3 consists of 17 residues. Germline V gives CDR1 ENHRY, CDR2 SYGVKD. The chain's CDR3 is CAISYGTSGAGENEQFF. Written as DNA, the CDR3 is TGTGCCATCAGTTATGGGACTAGCGGAGCCGGGGAAAATGAGCAGTTCTTC.

The J gene is TRBJ1-4, the V gene TRBV7-9; D perhaps matches TRBD1 (6 bases). CDR1 and CDR2 (germline): SEHNR, FQNEAQ (reference sequence). This CDR3 has 15 residues. The ends were cut back, 1 base at V and 4 bases at J, with 10 bases in the middle. This CDR3 is CASSLGAGVNEKLFF. DNA for the CDR3: TGTGCCAGCAGCTTAGGGGCAGGGGTTAATGAAAAACTGTTTTTT.

The genes are TRBV12-5 and TRBJ2-5, with TRBD2 matching over 11 bases. The V and J ends lost 2 bases and 5 bases, in that order; junction bases with no gene match: 13. CDR3 length: 18 amino acids. Germline CDR1 is LGHNT and CDR2 is FRNRAP. As DNA, the CDR3 is TGTGCTAGTGGTTTGACCCTGTTAGCGGGAGGGCCCTCGGAGACCCAGTACTTC. This gives the protein CASGLTLLAGGPSETQYF.

The V gene is TRBV11-2, the J gene TRBJ2-7; 11 bases line up with TRBD1. The trim removed 5 bases at V and 5 bases at J, leaving 8 bases unmatched. This CDR3 is 15 amino acids long. Germline V CDR1 and CDR2: SGHAT, FQNNGV. The CDR3 loop is CASSRVGQGADEQYF. The CDR3 DNA is TGTGCCAGCAGCCGAGTAGGACAGGGGGCCGACGAGCAGTACTTC.